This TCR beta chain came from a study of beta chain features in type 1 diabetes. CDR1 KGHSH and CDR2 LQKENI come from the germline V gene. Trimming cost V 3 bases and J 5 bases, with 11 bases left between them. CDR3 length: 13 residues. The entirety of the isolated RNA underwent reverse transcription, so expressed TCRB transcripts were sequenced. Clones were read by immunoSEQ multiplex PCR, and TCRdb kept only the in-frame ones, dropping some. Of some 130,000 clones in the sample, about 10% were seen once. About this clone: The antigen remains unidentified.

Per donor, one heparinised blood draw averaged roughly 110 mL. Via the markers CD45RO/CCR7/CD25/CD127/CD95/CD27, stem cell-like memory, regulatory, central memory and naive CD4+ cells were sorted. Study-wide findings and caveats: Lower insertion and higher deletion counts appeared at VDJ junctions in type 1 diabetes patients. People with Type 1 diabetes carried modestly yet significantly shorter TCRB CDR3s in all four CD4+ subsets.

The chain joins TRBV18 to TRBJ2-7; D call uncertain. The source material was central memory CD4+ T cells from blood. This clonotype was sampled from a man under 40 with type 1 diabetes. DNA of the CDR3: TGTGCCAGCTCACCGAGGTTACGAGACGAGCAGTACTTC. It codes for CASSPRLRDEQYF.